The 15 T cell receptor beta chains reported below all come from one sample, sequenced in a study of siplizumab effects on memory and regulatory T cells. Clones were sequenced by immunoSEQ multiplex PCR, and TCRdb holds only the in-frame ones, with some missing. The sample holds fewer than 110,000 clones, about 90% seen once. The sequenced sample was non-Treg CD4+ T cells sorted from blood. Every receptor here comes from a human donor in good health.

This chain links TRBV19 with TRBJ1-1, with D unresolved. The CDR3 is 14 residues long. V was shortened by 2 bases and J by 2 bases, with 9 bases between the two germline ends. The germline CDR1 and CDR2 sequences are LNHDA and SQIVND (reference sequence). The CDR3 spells CASSITGSNTEAFF. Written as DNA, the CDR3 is TGTGCCAGTAGTATAACGGGCTCCAACACTGAAGCTTTCTTT.

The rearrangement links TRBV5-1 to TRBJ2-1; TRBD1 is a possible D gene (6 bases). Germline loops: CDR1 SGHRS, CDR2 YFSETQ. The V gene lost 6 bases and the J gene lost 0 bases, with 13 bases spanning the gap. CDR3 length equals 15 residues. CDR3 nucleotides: TGCGCCAGCACCGTTACAGGGATCTCCTACAATGAGCAGTTCTTC. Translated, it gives CASTVTGISYNEQFF. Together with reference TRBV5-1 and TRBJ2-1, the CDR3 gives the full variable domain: KAGVTQTPRYLIKTRGQQVTLSCSPISGHRSVSWYQQTPGQGLQFLFEYFSETQRNKGNFPGRFSGRQFSNSRSEMNVSTLELGDSALYLCASTVTGISYNEQFFGPGTRLTVL.

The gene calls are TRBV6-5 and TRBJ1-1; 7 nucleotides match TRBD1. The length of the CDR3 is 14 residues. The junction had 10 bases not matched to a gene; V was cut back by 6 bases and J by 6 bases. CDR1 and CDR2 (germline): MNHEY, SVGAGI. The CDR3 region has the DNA TGTGCCAGCAGCCGACAGGGTCTTGAGCCTGAAGCTTTCTTT. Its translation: CASSRQGLEPEAFF.

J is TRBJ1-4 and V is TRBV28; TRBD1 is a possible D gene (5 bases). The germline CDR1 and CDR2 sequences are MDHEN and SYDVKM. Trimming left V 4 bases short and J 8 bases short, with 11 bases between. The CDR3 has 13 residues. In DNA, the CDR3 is TGTGCCAGCAGTTCTCCAGGGCGCGAAAAACTGTTTTTT. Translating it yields CASSSPGREKLFF.

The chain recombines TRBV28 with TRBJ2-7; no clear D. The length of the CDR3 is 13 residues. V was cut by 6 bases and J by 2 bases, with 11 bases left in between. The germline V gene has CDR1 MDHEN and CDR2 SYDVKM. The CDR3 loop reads CASSSRWAYEQYF. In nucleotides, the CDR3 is TGTGCCAGCAGCTCCCGCTGGGCCTACGAGCAGTACTTC.

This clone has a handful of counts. CDR3 amino acids: CASSRSGNEQFF. CDR3 DNA: TGTGCCAGCTCGAGGTCGGGTAATGAGCAGTTCTTC. This sequence joins TRBV6-1 and TRBJ2-1, with D uncertain. The CDR3 is made up of 12 amino acids. Trimming shortened V by 8 bases and J by 7 bases, and 12 bases separated the two germline ends. Germline V lookup: CDR1 MNHNS, CDR2 SASEGT.

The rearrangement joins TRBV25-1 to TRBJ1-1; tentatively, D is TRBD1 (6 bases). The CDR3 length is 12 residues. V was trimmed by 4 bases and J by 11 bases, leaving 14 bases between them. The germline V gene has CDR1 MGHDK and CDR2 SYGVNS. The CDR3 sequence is CASSAGAKRAFF. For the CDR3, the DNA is TGTGCCAGCAGTGCAGGGGCGAAGAGGGCTTTCTTT.

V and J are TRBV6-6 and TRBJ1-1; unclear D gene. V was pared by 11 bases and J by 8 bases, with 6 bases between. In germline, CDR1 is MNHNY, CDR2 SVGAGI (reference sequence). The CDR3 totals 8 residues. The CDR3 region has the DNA TGTGCCGTCGGGGAAGCTTTCTTT. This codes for CAVGEAFF.

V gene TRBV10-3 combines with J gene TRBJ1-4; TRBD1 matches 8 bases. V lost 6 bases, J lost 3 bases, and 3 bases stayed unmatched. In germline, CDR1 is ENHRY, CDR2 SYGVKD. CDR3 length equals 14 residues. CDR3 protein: CAIRGTGPNEKLFF. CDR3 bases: TGTGCCATCAGAGGGACAGGACCTAATGAAAAACTGTTTTTT.

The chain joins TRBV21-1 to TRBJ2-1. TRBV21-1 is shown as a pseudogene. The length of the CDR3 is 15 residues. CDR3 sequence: CASRNRDLRVNEQFF. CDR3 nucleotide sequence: TGTGCCAGCAGAAACCGGGACCTCAGGGTCAATGAGCAGTTCTTC.

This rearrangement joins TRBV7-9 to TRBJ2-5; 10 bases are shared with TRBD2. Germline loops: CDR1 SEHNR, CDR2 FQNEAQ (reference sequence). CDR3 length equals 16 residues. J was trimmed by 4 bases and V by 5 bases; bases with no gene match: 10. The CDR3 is CASSPRVAGGRETQYF. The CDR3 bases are TGTGCCAGCAGCCCCCGCGTAGCGGGAGGAAGAGAGACCCAGTACTTC.

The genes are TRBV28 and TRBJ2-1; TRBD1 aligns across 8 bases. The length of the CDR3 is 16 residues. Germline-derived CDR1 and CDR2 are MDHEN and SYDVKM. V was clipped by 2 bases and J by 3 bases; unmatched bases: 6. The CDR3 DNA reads TGTGCCAGCAGTTTACTGGACAGGGTAGGCTACAATGAGCAGTTCTTC. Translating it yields CASSLLDRVGYNEQFF.

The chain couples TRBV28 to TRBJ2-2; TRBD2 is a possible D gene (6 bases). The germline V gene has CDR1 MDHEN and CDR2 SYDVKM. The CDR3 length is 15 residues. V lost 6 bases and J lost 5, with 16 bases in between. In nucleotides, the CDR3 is TGTGCCAGCAGGCGGGGTCGCGGGCTGACCGGGGAGCTGTTTTTT. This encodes CASRRGRGLTGELFF.

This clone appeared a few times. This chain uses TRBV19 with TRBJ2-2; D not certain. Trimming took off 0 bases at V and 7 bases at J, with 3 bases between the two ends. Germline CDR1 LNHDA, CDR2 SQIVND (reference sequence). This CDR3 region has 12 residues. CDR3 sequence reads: CASSIDIGELFF. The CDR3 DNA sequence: TGTGCCAGTAGTATAGATATCGGGGAGCTGTTTTTT.

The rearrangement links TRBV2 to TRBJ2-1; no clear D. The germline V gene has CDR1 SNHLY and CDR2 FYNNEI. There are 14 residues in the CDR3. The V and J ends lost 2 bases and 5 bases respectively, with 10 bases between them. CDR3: CASSERQINNEQFF. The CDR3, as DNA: TGTGCCAGCAGTGAAAGGCAGATCAACAATGAGCAGTTCTTC.